This T cell receptor beta chain comes out of a study of cytomegalovirus exposure and HLA in healthy donors. TCRdb's table, derived via immunoSEQ multiplex PCR, lists solely in-frame clones and lacks some. The data show 150,000 to 180,000 clones, more than 70% seen once. The CDR3 spans 13 residues. From germline, CDR1 is SGHTA and CDR2 FQGTGA. V shed 3 bases and J shed 5 bases, with 10 bases lying between them. The clonotype comes from a human donor in good health. This sequence joins TRBV7-3 and TRBJ1-1, with TRBD1 as a possible D gene (5 bases). Material: PBMCs. DNA of the CDR3: TGTGCCAGCAGCTTCCCAGGGAAAACTGAAGCTTTCTTT. Translation gives CASSFPGKTEAFF.